Listed here are 10 T cell receptor beta chains from one sample, sequenced in a study of radiotherapy plus CTLA-4 blockade in lung cancer. Clones were read by immunoSEQ multiplex PCR, and TCRdb kept only the in-frame ones, dropping some. Seen here are around 71,000 clones, approximately 76% observed once, and the top ten hold about 16%. Source: peripheral blood, taken from a patient treated with radiotherapy plus ipilimumab. Receptors originate from a human donor with non-small cell lung cancer whose response to radiotherapy plus ipilimumab could not be evaluated. Some clones in this sample may be carry-over from other donors' samples.

This clone occurred a few times. The chain links TRBV7-2 to TRBJ2-3, with 10 positions matching TRBD2. CDR3 size: 16 residues. The junction had 8 bases not matched to a gene; V was cut back by 6 bases and J by 2 bases. The germline CDR1 and CDR2 sequences are SGHTA and FQGNSA. The CDR3 nucleotides are TGTGCCAGCAGTAGAGGGACTAGCGCGAACACAGATACGCAGTATTTT. It specifies CASSRGTSANTDTQYF.

This clone occurred a few times. V is TRBV14 and J is TRBJ1-2, with 9 bases that match TRBD1. V was pared by 4 bases and J by 6 bases, with 9 bases of the junction left unmatched. In germline, CDR1 is SGHDN, CDR2 FVKESK. CDR3 length: 15 residues. The CDR3 here is CASSPINRGRDGYTF. DNA of the CDR3: TGTGCCAGCAGCCCAATTAACAGGGGGCGAGATGGCTACACCTTC.

The chain is built from TRBV7-2 and TRBJ2-7; a weak D match, TRBD1 (6 bases). Germline CDR1 is SGHTA and CDR2 is FQGNSA. The CDR3 contains 15 residues. V dropped 6 bases and J dropped 2 bases, with 17 bases sitting between them. This chain's CDR3 is CASSYRASAPYEQYF. CDR3 coding DNA: TGTGCCAGCAGTTACAGGGCCTCGGCCCCCTACGAGCAGTACTTC. The variable domain in full, completed from reference TRBV7-2 and TRBJ2-7, reads GAGVSQSPSNKVTEKGKDVELRCDPISGHTALYWYRQSLGQGLEFLIYFQGNSAPDKSGLPSDRFSAERTGGSVSTLTIQRTQQEDSAVYLCASSYRASAPYEQYFGPGTRLTVT.

The chain joins TRBV5-8 to TRBJ1-2; D ambiguous. The CDR3 consists of 15 residues. Per germline, CDR1 SGHTS and CDR2 YDEGEE. Trimming took off 4 bases at V and 2 bases at J, with 15 bases between the two ends. For the CDR3, the DNA is TGTGCCAGCAGCCCACTCCGGTCTCGAAACTATGGCTACACCTTC. Amino acids: CASSPLRSRNYGYTF.

The J gene is TRBJ2-5, the V gene TRBV28; maybe TRBD2 (7 bases). This CDR3 has 14 amino acids. Trimming removed 3 bases at V and 5 bases at J, with 13 bases between. Per germline, CDR1 MDHEN and CDR2 SYDVKM. The chain's CDR3 is CASSFGGAKETQYF. The DNA for the CDR3 is TGTGCCAGCAGTTTTGGGGGGGCCAAGGAGACCCAGTACTTC.

This sequence joins TRBV6-5 and TRBJ2-6; TRBD1 is a possible D gene (6 bases). The length of the CDR3 is 15 residues. The germline CDR1 and CDR2 sequences are MNHEY and SVGAGI. Trimming cost V 7 bases and J 2 bases, with 12 bases left between them. In nucleotides, the CDR3 is TGTGCCAGCACCGCACAGGGACCTGGGGCCAACGTCCTGACTTTC. This codes for CASTAQGPGANVLTF.

The V gene is TRBV9, the J gene TRBJ2-3; TRBD2 might be the D (7 bases). This CDR3 spans 17 amino acids. V gave up 0 bases and J gave up 3 bases, with 17 bases separating them. Germline V gene sequence: CDR1 SGDLS, CDR2 YYNGEE. This chain's CDR3 is CASSVGRGGQGTDTQYF. CDR3 DNA sequence: TGTGCCAGCAGCGTAGGGAGGGGGGGGCAAGGTACAGATACGCAGTATTTT.

The chain couples TRBV6-6 to TRBJ2-7; D is uncertain. The V end lost 0 bases, the J end lost 4 bases, and 7 bases lay between the germline ends. Germline CDR1 reads MNHNY; CDR2 reads SVGAGI (reference sequence). The CDR3 spans 13 residues. In DNA, the CDR3 is TGTGCCAGCAGTTACTCCCACGGTTACGAGCAGTACTTC. As protein: CASSYSHGYEQYF.

J is TRBJ2-6 and V is TRBV5-1; no clear D. V lost 0 bases and J 0 bases, leaving 4 bases between the germline ends. This CDR3 is 15 amino acids long. In germline, CDR1 is SGHRS, CDR2 YFSETQ. The CDR3, as DNA: TGCGCCAGCAGCTTGGGGAGCTCTGGGGCCAACGTCCTGACTTTC. This codes for CASSLGSSGANVLTF. Full variable domain (rest looked up from reference TRBV5-1 and TRBJ2-6): KAGVTQTPRYLIKTRGQQVTLSCSPISGHRSVSWYQQTPGQGLQFLFEYFSETQRNKGNFPGRFSGRQFSNSRSEMNVSTLELGDSALYLCASSLGSSGANVLTFGAGSRLTVL.

V and J are TRBV10-3 and TRBJ2-3, with 12 bases identical to TRBD2. The germline CDR1 and CDR2 sequences are ENHRY and SYGVKD. CDR3 size: 15 residues. The V and J ends lost 5 bases and 4 bases, in that order; junction bases with no gene match: 4. The CDR3 reads CAISPSGGASDTQYF. DNA for the CDR3: TGTGCCATCAGTCCTAGCGGGGGGGCTTCAGATACGCAGTATTTT.